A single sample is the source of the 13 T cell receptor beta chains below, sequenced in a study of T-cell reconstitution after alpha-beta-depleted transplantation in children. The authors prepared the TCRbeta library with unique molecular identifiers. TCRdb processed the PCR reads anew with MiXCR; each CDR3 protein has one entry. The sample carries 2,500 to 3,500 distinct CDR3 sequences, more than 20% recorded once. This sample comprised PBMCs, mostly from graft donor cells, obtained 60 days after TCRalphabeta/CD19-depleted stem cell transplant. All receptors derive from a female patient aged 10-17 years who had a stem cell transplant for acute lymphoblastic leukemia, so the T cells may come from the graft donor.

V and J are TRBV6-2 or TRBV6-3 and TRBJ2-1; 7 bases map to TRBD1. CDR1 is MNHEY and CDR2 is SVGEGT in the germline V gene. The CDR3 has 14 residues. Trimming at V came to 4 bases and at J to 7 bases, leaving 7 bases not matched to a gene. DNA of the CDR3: TGTGCCAGCAGTTCCTTCGGGACAGTTAATGAGCAGTTCTTC. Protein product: CASSSFGTVNEQFF.

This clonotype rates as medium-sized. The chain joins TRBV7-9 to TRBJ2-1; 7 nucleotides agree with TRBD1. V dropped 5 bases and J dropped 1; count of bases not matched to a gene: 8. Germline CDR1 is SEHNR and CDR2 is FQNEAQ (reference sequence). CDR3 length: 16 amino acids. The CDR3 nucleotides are TGTGCCAGCAGCCGCCGACAGGGTGAATCCTACAATGAGCAGTTCTTC. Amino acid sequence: CASSRRQGESYNEQFF.

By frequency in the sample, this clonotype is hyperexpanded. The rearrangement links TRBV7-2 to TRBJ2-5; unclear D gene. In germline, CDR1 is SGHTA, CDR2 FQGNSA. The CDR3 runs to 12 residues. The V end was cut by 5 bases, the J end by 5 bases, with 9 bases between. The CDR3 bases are TGTGCCAGCAGCAACGGTTGGGAGACCCAGTACTTC. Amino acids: CASSNGWETQYF. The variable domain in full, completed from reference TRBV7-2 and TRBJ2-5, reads GAGVSQSPSNKVTEKGKDVELRCDPISGHTALYWYRQSLGQGLEFLIYFQGNSAPDKSGLPSDRFSAERTGGSVSTLTIQRTQQEDSAVYLCASSNGWETQYFGPGTRLLVL.

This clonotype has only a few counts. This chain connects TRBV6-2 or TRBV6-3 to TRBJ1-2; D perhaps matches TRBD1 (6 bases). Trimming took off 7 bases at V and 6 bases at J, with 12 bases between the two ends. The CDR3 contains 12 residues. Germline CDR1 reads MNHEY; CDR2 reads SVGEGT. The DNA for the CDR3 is TGTGCCAGCACCAGGGGACGACATGGCTACACCTTC. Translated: CASTRGRHGYTF.

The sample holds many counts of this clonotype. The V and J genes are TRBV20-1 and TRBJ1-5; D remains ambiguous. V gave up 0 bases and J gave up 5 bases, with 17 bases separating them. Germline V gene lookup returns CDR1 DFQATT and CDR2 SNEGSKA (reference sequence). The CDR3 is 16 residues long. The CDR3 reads CSARDSGPRSHQPQHF. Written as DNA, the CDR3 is TGCAGTGCTAGAGACTCGGGCCCCCGCTCCCATCAGCCCCAGCATTTT.

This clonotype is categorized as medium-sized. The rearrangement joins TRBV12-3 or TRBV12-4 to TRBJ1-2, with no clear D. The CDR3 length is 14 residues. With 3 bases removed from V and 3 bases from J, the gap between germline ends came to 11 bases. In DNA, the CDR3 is TGTGCCAGCAGTTTTCCCGGTCTTCACTATGGCTACACCTTC. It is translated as CASSFPGLHYGYTF.

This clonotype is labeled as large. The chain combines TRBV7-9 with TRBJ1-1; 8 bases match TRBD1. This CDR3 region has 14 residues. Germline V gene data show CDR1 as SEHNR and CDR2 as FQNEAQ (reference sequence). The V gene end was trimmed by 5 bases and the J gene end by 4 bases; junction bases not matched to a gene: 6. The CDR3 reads CASSPDRVVTEAFF. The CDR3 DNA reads TGTGCCAGCAGCCCGGACAGGGTGGTCACTGAAGCTTTCTTT. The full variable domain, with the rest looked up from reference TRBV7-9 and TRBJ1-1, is DTGVSQNPRHKITKRGQNVTFRCDPISEHNRLYWYRQTLGQGPEFLTYFQNEAQLEKSRLLSDRFSAERPKGSFSTLEIQRTEQGDSAMYLCASSPDRVVTEAFFGQGTRLTVV.

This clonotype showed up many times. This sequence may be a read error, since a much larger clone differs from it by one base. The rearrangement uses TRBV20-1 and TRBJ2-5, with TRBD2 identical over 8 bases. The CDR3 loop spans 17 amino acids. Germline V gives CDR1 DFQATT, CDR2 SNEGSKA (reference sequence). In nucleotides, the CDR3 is TGCTGTGCTAGAGATTTAGACCTAGCGGGCACACAAGAGACCCAGTACTTC. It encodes CCARDLDLAGTQETQYF.

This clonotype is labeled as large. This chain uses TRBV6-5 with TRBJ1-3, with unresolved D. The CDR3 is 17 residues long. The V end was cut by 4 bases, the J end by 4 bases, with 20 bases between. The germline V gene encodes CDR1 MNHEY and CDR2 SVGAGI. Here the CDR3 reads CASSFHPGPPRGNTIYF. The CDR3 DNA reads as TGTGCCAGCAGTTTCCATCCCGGGCCCCCAAGAGGAAACACCATATATTTT.

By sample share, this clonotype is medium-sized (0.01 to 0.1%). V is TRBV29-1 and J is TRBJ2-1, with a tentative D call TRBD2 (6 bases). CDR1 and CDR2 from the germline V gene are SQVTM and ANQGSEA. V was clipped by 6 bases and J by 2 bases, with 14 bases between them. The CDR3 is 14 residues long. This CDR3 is CSVRIAAAYNEQFF. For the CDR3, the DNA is TGCAGCGTGAGAATAGCGGCTGCCTACAATGAGCAGTTCTTC.

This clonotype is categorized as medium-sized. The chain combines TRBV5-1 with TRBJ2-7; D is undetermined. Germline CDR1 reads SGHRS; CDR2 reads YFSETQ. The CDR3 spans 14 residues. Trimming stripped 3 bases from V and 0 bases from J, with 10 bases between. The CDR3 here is CASSSTLLSYEQYF. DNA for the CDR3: TGCGCCAGCAGCTCCACACTACTCTCCTACGAGCAGTACTTC.

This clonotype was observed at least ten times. CDR3 protein: CASSLTDVGVEQYF. The DNA for the CDR3 is TGTGCCAGCAGCTTAACGGACGTCGGGGTCGAGCAGTACTTC. The chain links TRBV7-6 to TRBJ2-7; D is possibly TRBD2 (5 bases). V gave up 2 bases and J gave up 6 bases, with 14 bases separating them. Germline-derived CDR1 and CDR2 are SGHVS and FNYEAQ. This CDR3 is 14 amino acids long.

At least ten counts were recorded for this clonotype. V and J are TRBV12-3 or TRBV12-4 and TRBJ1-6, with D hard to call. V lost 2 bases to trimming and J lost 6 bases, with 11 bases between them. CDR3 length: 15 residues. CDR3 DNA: TGTGCCAGCAGTTTATCGGGGAGGTCTAATTCACCCCTCCACTTT. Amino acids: CASSLSGRSNSPLHF.